What follows are 18 T cell receptor beta chains derived from one specimen sequenced in a study of cytotoxic CD8 clonotypes in ibrutinib-treated CLL. TCRdb's table, derived via immunoSEQ multiplex PCR, lists solely in-frame clones and lacks some. Here the sample spans some 140,000 clones, 84% being singletons. This material consisted of PBMCs, taken after 24 months of ibrutinib treatment. These receptors were obtained from a human donor with chronic lymphocytic leukemia.

The chain employs TRBV6-5 and TRBJ2-1, with 8 bases that match TRBD2. CDR3 length: 15 residues. Germline CDR1 MNHEY, CDR2 SVGAGI. V lost 7 bases and J lost 0; bases outside the gene matches: 5. CDR3 residues: CASKERGSSYNEQFF. In DNA, the CDR3 is TGTGCCAGCAAGGAGCGGGGGAGCTCCTACAATGAGCAGTTCTTC.

This clone appeared a few times. V gene TRBV28 combines with J gene TRBJ2-5; the D gene is possibly TRBD1 (6 bases). Germline CDR1 MDHEN, CDR2 SYDVKM. V was clipped by 3 bases and J by 3 bases, with 23 bases between them. CDR3 length: 18 amino acids. CDR3 in DNA: TGTGCCAGCAGTTTCATCAGGGGCGGTGAGGTCAGTGAAGAGACCCAGTACTTC. It encodes CASSFIRGGEVSEETQYF.

This clone showed up just a few times. The chain joins TRBV10-2 to TRBJ1-3; D may be TRBD1 (5 bases). This CDR3 is 17 amino acids long. Deletions cut 6 bases from V and 1 base from J, with 19 bases between. CDR1 WSHSY and CDR2 SAAADI come from the germline V gene. CDR3 sequence: CASRPAAGTGSGNTIYF. In nucleotides, the CDR3 is TGCGCCAGCAGGCCCGCGGCGGGGACGGGGTCTGGAAACACCATATATTTT.

The rearrangement uses TRBV7-2 and TRBJ2-2; D ambiguous. Trimming removed 0 bases from V and 3 bases from J, with 8 bases in between. Germline CDR1 reads SGHTA; CDR2 reads FQGNSA. The CDR3 has 15 amino acids. The CDR3 DNA reads TGTGCCAGCAGCTTAGCGCTAGGGTACACCGGGGAGCTGTTTTTT. Translating it yields CASSLALGYTGELFF.

This clone has just a few counts. The CDR3 coding sequence is TGTGCCAGTAAACAGGGGTTAGACCAGCCCCAGCATTTT. It yields the protein CASKQGLDQPQHF. This sequence joins TRBV6-1 and TRBJ1-5; 7 nucleotides match TRBD1. Germline CDR1 reads MNHNS; CDR2 reads SASEGT. This CDR3 contains 13 residues. Losses at the gene ends were 9 bases for V and 7 bases for J; bases not matched to a gene: 9.

The CDR3 loop is CASSSERDRGANGYTF. The CDR3 coding sequence is TGCGCCAGCAGCTCTGAACGGGACAGGGGGGCGAATGGCTACACCTTC. The chain uses TRBV5-1 and TRBJ1-2, with 11 positions matching TRBD1. Losses at the gene ends were 3 bases for V and 6 bases for J; bases not matched to a gene: 10. Germline V CDR1 and CDR2: SGHRS, YFSETQ. The CDR3 length is 16 residues.

This chain joins TRBV5-8 and TRBJ2-5, with D possibly matching TRBD2 (6 bases). V lost 4 bases to trimming and J lost 0 bases, with 10 bases between them. Germline CDR1 is SGHTS and CDR2 is YDEGEE. CDR3 length: 14 residues. CDR3 in amino acids: CASSPGGNQETQYF. Written as DNA, the CDR3 is TGTGCCAGCAGCCCCGGAGGGAACCAAGAGACCCAGTACTTC.

The rearrangement joins TRBV9 to TRBJ2-5, with D uncertain. The CDR3 is 15 amino acids. The V and J ends lost 0 bases and 4 bases respectively, with 13 bases between them. Germline CDR1 reads SGDLS; CDR2 reads YYNGEE. The CDR3 protein is CASSVAGGSLETQYF. In nucleotides, the CDR3 is TGTGCCAGCAGCGTAGCAGGCGGAAGCCTAGAGACCCAGTACTTC.

The chain is built from TRBV7-8 and TRBJ1-4, with no clear D. The ends were cut back, 0 bases at V and 7 bases at J, with 9 bases in the middle. CDR1 and CDR2 (germline): SGHVS, FQNEAQ. The CDR3 totals 14 residues. CDR3 sequence: CASSLAGIGEKLFF. CDR3 DNA: TGTGCCAGCAGCTTAGCGGGGATCGGTGAAAAACTGTTTTTT.

The V call is TRBV18, the J call TRBJ2-7; a weak D match, TRBD1 (5 bases). The germline V gene has CDR1 KGHSH and CDR2 LQKENI. V lost 2 bases and J lost 0, with 5 bases in between. The CDR3 runs to 13 residues. In DNA form, the CDR3 reads TGTGCCAGCTCACCAGGGGCCTCCTACGAGCAGTACTTC. Protein sequence: CASSPGASYEQYF.

The CDR3 sequence: CASSRASVGGANVLTF. The CDR3 DNA reads as TGTGCCAGCTCCCGAGCTAGCGTGGGTGGGGCCAACGTCCTGACTTTC. The chain uses TRBV7-9 and TRBJ2-6, with D maybe TRBD2 (6 bases). The CDR3 sequence is 16 residues long. The germline V and J ends were trimmed by 8 bases and 3 bases, with 17 bases remaining between them. CDR1 SEHNR and CDR2 FQNEAQ come from the germline V gene (reference sequence).

The gene calls are TRBV19 and TRBJ2-7; D call uncertain. V was cut by 4 bases and J by 0 bases, with 10 bases left in between. Germline-derived CDR1 and CDR2 are LNHDA and SQIVND (reference sequence). The CDR3 runs 14 residues. The CDR3 DNA sequence: TGTGCCAGTAGTACCCACAGAGGCTCCTACGAGCAGTACTTC. It is translated as CASSTHRGSYEQYF.

The chain links TRBV2 to TRBJ2-5, with 10 bases matching TRBD1. The trim removed 8 bases at V and 6 bases at J, leaving 9 bases unmatched. The CDR3 runs 14 residues. CDR1 and CDR2 from the germline V gene are SNHLY and FYNNEI. DNA for the CDR3: TGTGCCAGCGGTAGGACAGGGGGTATCAAGACCCAGTACTTC. Translating gives CASGRTGGIKTQYF.

This CDR3 is CASSLVAESYGYTF. CDR3 bases: TGCGCCAGCAGCTTGGTCGCCGAGAGCTATGGCTACACCTTC. This chain connects TRBV5-1 to TRBJ1-2; no firm D call. The CDR3 extends over 14 amino acids. CDR1 and CDR2 from the germline V gene are SGHRS and YFSETQ. V gave up 0 bases and J gave up 4 bases, with 10 bases separating them.

This chain connects TRBV7-9 to TRBJ1-2; no clear D gene. The CDR3 is 13 residues long. The germline V gene has CDR1 SEHNR and CDR2 FQNEAQ (reference sequence). V lost 1 base to trimming and J lost 2 bases, with 5 bases between them. The CDR3 DNA follows: TGTGCCAGCAGCTTAGAGATGAACTATGGCTACACCTTC. Translating it yields CASSLEMNYGYTF.

This clone turned up a few times. The J gene is TRBJ2-7, the V gene TRBV30; D gene unclear. Germline assignment: CDR1 GTSNPN and CDR2 SVGIG (reference sequence). Trimming removed 1 base from V and 2 bases from J, with 21 bases in between. The CDR3 contains 17 residues. CDR3 coding DNA: TGTGCCTGGAGTGCCCTCGAAACTACAGACAACCCCTACGAGCAGTACTTC. Protein: CAWSALETTDNPYEQYF.

The table lists this clone with many counts. The chain recombines TRBV7-2 with TRBJ1-2, with D tentatively TRBD1 (6 bases). Trimming cost V 4 bases and J 8 bases, with 20 bases left between them. CDR1 and CDR2 (germline): SGHTA, FQGNSA. This CDR3 spans 15 amino acids. In DNA, the CDR3 is TGTGCCAGCAGCTCCACCGTGCAGGGGAGTGGGGGCTACACCTTC. Translating it yields CASSSTVQGSGGYTF. The full variable domain, its missing parts supplied by reference TRBV7-2 and TRBJ1-2, is GAGVSQSPSNKVTEKGKDVELRCDPISGHTALYWYRQSLGQGLEFLIYFQGNSAPDKSGLPSDRFSAERTGGSVSTLTIQRTQQEDSAVYLCASSSTVQGSGGYTFGSGTRLTVV.

The chain joins TRBV30 to TRBJ2-1, with 9 bases aligning to TRBD2. This CDR3 spans 16 amino acids. With V trimmed by 0 bases and J by 4 bases, 7 bases remained unmatched. Looked up from germline, CDR1 is GTSNPN and CDR2 is SVGIG (reference sequence). The CDR3 loop is CAWSVLGTSPYNEQFF. CDR3 nucleotides: TGTGCCTGGAGTGTACTAGGGACTAGCCCGTACAATGAGCAGTTCTTC.